This T cell receptor (beta chain) is drawn from a study of long-term antiretroviral therapy in people with HIV. Survey-level resolution applied to immunoSEQ assay v3.0. A per-sample goal of about 35,000-55,000 T-cell genomes was targeted by sequencing. Data came from immunoSEQ multiplex PCR; TCRdb stores just in-frame clones and leaves some out. The sample lists tens of thousands of clones; approximately 97% were seen once. The CDR3 is 15 residues long. Trimming pared 2 bases from V and 1 base from J, leaving 11 bases between. Germline CDR1 is MNHNY and CDR2 is SVGAGI (reference sequence). This TCR was recovered from a man aged 25-40 years with HIV. The chain employs TRBV6-6 and TRBJ1-1; perhaps TRBD1 as D (5 bases). The specimen comprised unsorted PBMCs, sampled 6.9 years after starting antiretroviral therapy. CDR3 protein: CASSYEGSPNTEAFF. Written as DNA, the CDR3 is TGTGCCAGCAGTTACGAGGGGTCCCCGAACACTGAAGCTTTCTTT.